What follows describes a single T cell receptor (beta chain). Its antigen is undetermined. This specimen comes from a study of regulatory T cells in long-lasting Graves disease. Study-level background: Antithyroid drug use was under 3 months in newly diagnosed Graves' patients. General study findings and limits: Only peripheral blood was studied, not thyroid tissue. The TCR repertoire of persistent Graves' patients was less diverse than that of newly diagnosed ones.

Construction of TCR beta libraries relied on iRepertoire HTBI primers and on Arm-PCR targeting CDR3 regions. Via MiXCR, TCRdb re-called the multiplex PCR reads, giving one row per CDR3 protein. The sample consists of about 530,000 distinct CDR3 sequences, about 16% of them appearing once. The time point denotes: newly diagnosed GD, antithyroid drugs for less than 3 months. Preparation of the TCR library used RNA extracted from PBMCs. These sequences were also reported in another study, on T cells in Graves' hyperthyroidism and ophthalmopathy.

The input for sequencing was peripheral blood mononuclear cells (PBMCs), taken at new diagnosis, from a patient treated with antithyroid drugs. The TCR was taken from a woman aged 40-65 years with Graves disease.

The CDR3 spells CASSPQSSGPDTQYF. In DNA form, the CDR3 reads TGTGCCAGCAGCCCCCAGTCTAGCGGACCAGATACGCAGTATTTT. The chain joins TRBV3-1 to TRBJ2-3; 7 bases are shared with TRBD2. The junction had 8 bases not matched to a gene; V was cut back by 4 bases and J by 4 bases. The CDR3 consists of 15 residues. Germline CDR1 is LGHDT and CDR2 is YNNKEL (reference sequence).